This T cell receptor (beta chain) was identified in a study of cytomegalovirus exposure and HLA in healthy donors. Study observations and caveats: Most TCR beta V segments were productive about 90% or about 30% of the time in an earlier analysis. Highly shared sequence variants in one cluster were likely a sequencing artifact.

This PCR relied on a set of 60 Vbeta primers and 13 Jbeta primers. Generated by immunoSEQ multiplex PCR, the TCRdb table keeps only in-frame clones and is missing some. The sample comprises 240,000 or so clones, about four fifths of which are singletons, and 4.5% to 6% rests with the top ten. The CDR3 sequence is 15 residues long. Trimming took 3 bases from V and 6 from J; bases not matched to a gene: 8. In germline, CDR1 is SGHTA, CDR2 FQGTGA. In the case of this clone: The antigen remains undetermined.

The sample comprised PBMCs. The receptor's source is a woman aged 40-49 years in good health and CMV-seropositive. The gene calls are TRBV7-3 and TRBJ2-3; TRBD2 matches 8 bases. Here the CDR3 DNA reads TGTGCCAGCAGCTTTAGCGGGGCGATCCGGGATACGCAGTATTTT. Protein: CASSFSGAIRDTQYF.